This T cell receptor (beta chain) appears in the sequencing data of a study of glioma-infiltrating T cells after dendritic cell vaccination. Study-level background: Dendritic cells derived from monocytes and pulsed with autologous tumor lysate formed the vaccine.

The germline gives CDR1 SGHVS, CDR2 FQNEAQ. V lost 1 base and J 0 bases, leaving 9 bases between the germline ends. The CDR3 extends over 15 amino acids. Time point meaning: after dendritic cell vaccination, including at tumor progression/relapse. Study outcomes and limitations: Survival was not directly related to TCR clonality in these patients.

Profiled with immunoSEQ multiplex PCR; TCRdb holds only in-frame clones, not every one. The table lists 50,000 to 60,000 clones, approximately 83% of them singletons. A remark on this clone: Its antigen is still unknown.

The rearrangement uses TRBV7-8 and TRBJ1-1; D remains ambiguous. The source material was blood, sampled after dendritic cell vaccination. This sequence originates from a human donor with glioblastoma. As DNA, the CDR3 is TGTGCCAGCAGCTTAGGAACGGAGCTGAACACTGAAGCTTTCTTT. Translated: CASSLGTELNTEAFF.